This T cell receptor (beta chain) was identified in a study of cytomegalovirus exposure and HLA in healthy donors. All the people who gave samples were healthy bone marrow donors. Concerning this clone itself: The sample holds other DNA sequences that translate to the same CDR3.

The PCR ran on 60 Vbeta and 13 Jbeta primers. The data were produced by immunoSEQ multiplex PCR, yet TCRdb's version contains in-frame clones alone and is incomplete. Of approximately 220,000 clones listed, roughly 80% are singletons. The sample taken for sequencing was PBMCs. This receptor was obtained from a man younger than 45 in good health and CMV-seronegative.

The CDR3 loop reads CASSLGGGGQETQYF. As DNA, the CDR3 is TGTGCCAGCAGCTTAGGGGGAGGGGGCCAAGAGACCCAGTACTTC. The chain couples TRBV7-9 to TRBJ2-5; possibly TRBD2 for D (7 bases). The CDR3 length is 15 residues. Trimming cost V 1 base and J 1 base, with 10 bases left between them. Germline-derived CDR1 and CDR2 are SEHNR and FQNEAQ (reference sequence).